Presented here are 28 T cell receptor beta chains from one specimen sequenced in a study of T cell clones after liver transplantation. Generated by immunoSEQ multiplex PCR, the TCRdb table keeps only in-frame clones and is missing some. The sample carries roughly 56,000 clones, roughly 70% recorded once. Sequenced material: CD4+ T cells from blood, taken approximately 54 months after liver transplant. These TCRs come from a human patient who received a liver transplant. Some T cells may originate from the graft donor.

The gene calls are TRBV28 and TRBJ1-2; D remains ambiguous. V was trimmed by 6 bases and J by 3 bases, leaving 8 bases between them. The length of the CDR3 is 12 residues. CDR1 and CDR2 (germline): MDHEN, SYDVKM. This CDR3 is CASSRRDYGYTF. DNA for the CDR3: TGTGCCAGCAGCCGACGGGACTATGGCTACACCTTC.

This chain links TRBV7-9 with TRBJ1-3; D not resolved. Germline lookup yields CDR1 SEHNR and CDR2 FQNEAQ (reference sequence). Trimming removed 2 bases at V and 1 base at J, with 12 bases between. CDR3 length equals 16 residues. CDR3 coding DNA: TGTGCCAGCAGCTTATCCTCGACCCTTTCTGGAAACACCATATATTTT. Translated, it gives CASSLSSTLSGNTIYF.

V is TRBV6-1 and J is TRBJ2-7; TRBD2 is a possible D gene (6 bases). Trimming cost V 4 bases and J 3 bases, with 13 bases left between them. This CDR3 is 14 amino acids long. CDR1 and CDR2 (germline): MNHNS, SASEGT. The CDR3 here is CASSGIGGLYEQYF. CDR3 in DNA: TGTGCCAGCAGTGGGATCGGGGGTCTCTACGAGCAGTACTTC.

The rearrangement uses TRBV7-2 and TRBJ2-1; 10 bases map to TRBD2. The CDR3 length is 15 residues. The junction had 6 bases not matched to a gene; V was cut back by 1 base and J by 9 bases. The germline V gene encodes CDR1 SGHTA and CDR2 FQGNSA. This CDR3 reads CASSLVAGGGGEQFF. Here the CDR3 DNA reads TGTGCCAGCAGCTTAGTAGCGGGGGGTGGTGGTGAGCAGTTCTTC.

V and J are TRBV7-9 and TRBJ2-7; 7 bases are shared with TRBD2. The germline V gene encodes CDR1 SEHNR and CDR2 FQNEAQ (reference sequence). V shed 4 bases and J 0 bases; nucleotides not matched to a gene: 3. CDR3 size: 14 residues. The CDR3 nucleotides read TGTGCCAGCAGCTCTGGCGGGGGCTCCTACGAGCAGTACTTC. Translated, it gives CASSSGGGSYEQYF.

V usage is TRBV10-3 and J usage is TRBJ1-5, with D hard to call. V lost 2 bases and J 3 bases, leaving 5 bases between the germline ends. CDR1 ENHRY and CDR2 SYGVKD come from the germline V gene. The CDR3 extends over 13 amino acids. The DNA for the CDR3 is TGTGCCATCAGTGAGCCGTACAATCAGCCCCAGCATTTT. Protein: CAISEPYNQPQHF.

The chain has TRBV28 and TRBJ2-2, with D perhaps TRBD1 or TRBD2 (5 bases each). CDR3 length: 15 amino acids. Germline V CDR1 and CDR2: MDHEN, SYDVKM. The ends were cut back, 6 bases at V and 5 bases at J, with 16 bases in the middle. The CDR3 DNA is TGTGCCAGCAGCCCGGTGACAGCGGAAACCGGGGAGCTGTTTTTT. Translated: CASSPVTAETGELFF.

CDR3 protein: CSVSLREGGSNEQFF. In DNA, the CDR3 is TGCAGCGTTTCCCTGAGGGAGGGGGGAAGCAATGAGCAGTTCTTC. The V and J genes are TRBV29-1 and TRBJ2-1; D is possibly TRBD2 (7 bases). Trimming removed 5 bases from V and 6 bases from J, with 20 bases in between. Per germline, CDR1 SQVTM and CDR2 ANQGSEA. CDR3 size: 15 residues.

The V gene is TRBV7-8, the J gene TRBJ1-4; D might be TRBD1 (5 bases). Trimming took 5 bases from V and 7 from J, leaving 14 bases between them. The V gene's germline CDR1 is SGHVS and CDR2 FQNEAQ. CDR3 length equals 14 residues. This CDR3 is CASSPDQGGEKLFF. The CDR3 bases are TGTGCCAGCAGCCCAGACCAGGGCGGTGAAAAACTGTTTTTT.

The CDR3 region is CASSSGPRDTGELFF. CDR3 DNA sequence: TGTGCCAGCAGCTCGGGACCAAGGGACACCGGGGAGCTGTTTTTT. This chain links TRBV7-3 with TRBJ2-2; the D call may be TRBD1 or TRBD2 (5 bases each). The CDR3 has 15 amino acids. V lost 4 bases and J 3 bases, leaving 12 bases between the germline ends. Germline lookup yields CDR1 SGHTA and CDR2 FQGTGA. Drawing the rest from reference TRBV7-3 and TRBJ2-2, the complete variable domain is GAGVSQTPSNKVTEKGKYVELRCDPISGHTALYWYRQSLGQGPEFLIYFQGTGAADDSGLPNDRFFAVRPEGSVSTLKIQRTERGDSAVYLCASSSGPRDTGELFFGEGSRLTVL.

The chain uses TRBV29-1 and TRBJ1-5; D gene unclear. The CDR3 extends over 15 amino acids. CDR1 and CDR2 (germline): SQVTM, ANQGSEA. Trimming left V 3 bases short and J 0 bases short, with 12 bases between. The CDR3: CSVDLGLISNQPQHF. CDR3 bases: TGCAGCGTTGATCTCGGACTAATTAGCAATCAGCCCCAGCATTTT.

The sample holds one count of this clone. The rearrangement links TRBV14 to TRBJ2-3; no firm D call. CDR1 and CDR2 from the germline V gene are SGHDN and FVKESK. V was clipped by 5 bases and J by 6 bases, with 15 bases between them. CDR3 size: 14 residues. CDR3 loop: CASSRAATLDTQYF. In nucleotides, the CDR3 is TGTGCCAGCAGCAGGGCAGCGACACTGGATACGCAGTATTTT.

This chain joins TRBV28 and TRBJ1-2; 9 nucleotides align to TRBD1. Germline trimming cut 6 bases from V and 2 bases from J; bases unmatched to any gene: 10. The CDR3 runs to 16 residues. Germline V CDR1 and CDR2: MDHEN, SYDVKM. CDR3 coding DNA: TGTGCCAGCAGGGCGCCCGGGACAGGGTCGAACTATGGCTACACCTTC. Protein sequence: CASRAPGTGSNYGYTF.

This clone appeared once. The genes are TRBV30 and TRBJ2-3; 7 nucleotides agree with TRBD1. There are 13 residues in the CDR3. With 3 bases clipped from V and 9 bases from J, the junction kept 9 bases outside the gene matches. Germline V lookup: CDR1 GTSNPN, CDR2 SVGIG (reference sequence). The CDR3 DNA follows: TGTGCCTGGAGGGAAACAGGGGTTAGAACGCAGTATTTT. Translation gives CAWRETGVRTQYF.

The chain uses TRBV6-6 and TRBJ1-5; possible D gene TRBD1, 5 bases. The germline V gene has CDR1 MNHNY and CDR2 SVGAGI (reference sequence). The CDR3 runs to 15 residues. V dropped 2 bases and J dropped 5 bases, with 13 bases sitting between them. CDR3 coding DNA: TGTGCCAGCAGTTACAGGGGAACGAGGGATCAGCCCCAGCATTTT. Protein: CASSYRGTRDQPQHF.

The chain recombines TRBV6-6 with TRBJ1-5; D gene unclear. The CDR3 is 15 amino acids. Trimming removed 4 bases at V and 1 base at J, with 11 bases between. Per the germline V gene, CDR1 is MNHNY and CDR2 is SVGAGI (reference sequence). CDR3 protein: CASSSIPWSNQPQHF. As DNA, the CDR3 is TGTGCCAGCAGTTCAATCCCTTGGAGCAATCAGCCCCAGCATTTT.

The chain recombines TRBV28 with TRBJ2-1; 7 bases are a match to TRBD1. The CDR3 covers 14 residues. Germline loops: CDR1 MDHEN, CDR2 SYDVKM. V shed 9 bases and J 7 bases; nucleotides not matched to a gene: 12. The CDR3 here is CASFRQGVKNEQFF. CDR3 sequence (DNA): TGTGCCAGTTTCAGACAGGGAGTTAAGAATGAGCAGTTCTTC.

This clone has more than one count but fewer than ten. The chain employs TRBV19 and TRBJ1-1, with D hard to call. Trimming left V 5 bases short and J 10 bases short, with 11 bases between. Looked up from germline, CDR1 is LNHDA and CDR2 is SQIVND (reference sequence). This CDR3 comprises 11 residues. This CDR3 reads CASSFDVGAFF. The DNA for the CDR3 is TGTGCCAGTAGTTTCGACGTCGGAGCTTTCTTT.

This sequence joins TRBV4-1 and TRBJ2-3, with 14 bases aligning to TRBD2. The V and J ends lost 8 bases and 2 bases, in that order; junction bases with no gene match: 6. Germline-derived CDR1 and CDR2 are MGHRA and YSYEKL. The CDR3 extends over 16 amino acids. The DNA of the CDR3 is TGCGCCAGCGCAAAGGGACTAGCGGGGGACACAGATACGCAGTATTTT. Translating gives CASAKGLAGDTDTQYF.

The chain uses TRBV27 and TRBJ1-1, with 7 bases identical to TRBD1. The CDR3 has 15 residues. V lost 0 bases, J lost 6 bases, and 7 bases stayed unmatched. CDR1 is MNHEY and CDR2 is SMNVEV in the germline V gene (reference sequence). The CDR3 is CASSLSTGFGAEAFF. CDR3 DNA: TGTGCCAGCAGTTTATCGACAGGGTTCGGTGCTGAAGCTTTCTTT.

As concerns this clone: This sample also contains other DNA sequences that code for the same CDR3. In nucleotides, the CDR3 is TGTGCCAGCAGTGGGGGACAGGGGGCGAGGGGCTACACCTTC. The encoded protein is CASSGGQGARGYTF. J is TRBJ1-2 and V is TRBV2; 12 nucleotides align to TRBD1. CDR1 and CDR2 from the germline V gene are SNHLY and FYNNEI. V shed 4 bases and J 8 bases; nucleotides not matched to a gene: 5. This CDR3 is built from 14 residues.

This rearrangement joins TRBV6-5 to TRBJ1-4; D is possibly TRBD1 (5 bases). Germline V CDR1 and CDR2: MNHEY, SVGAGI. Trimming took 0 bases from V and 3 from J, leaving 5 bases between them. The CDR3 length is 14 residues. This CDR3 is CASSYSGANEKLFF. In DNA, the CDR3 is TGTGCCAGCAGTTACTCAGGGGCTAATGAAAAACTGTTTTTT.

The chain uses TRBV5-6 and TRBJ2-1, with 7 bases aligning to TRBD1. This CDR3 contains 17 residues. V shed 5 bases, J shed 2 bases, and the junction held 13 bases outside the gene matches. Germline lookup yields CDR1 SGHDT and CDR2 YYEEEE. The CDR3 DNA sequence: TGTGCCAGCAGGCAAAGCCCAGGGGGAAGGGCCTACAATGAGCAGTTCTTC. Amino acids: CASRQSPGGRAYNEQFF.

The CDR3 DNA reads as TGCGCCAGCAGCCTGGGTGATGGAAACACCATATATTTT. Translated, it gives CASSLGDGNTIYF. The V call is TRBV4-1, the J call TRBJ1-3, with D hard to call. The V end lost 4 bases, the J end lost 3 bases, and 7 bases lay between the germline ends. This CDR3 is 13 amino acids long. Germline V gene lookup returns CDR1 MGHRA and CDR2 YSYEKL.

The chain carries TRBV7-2 and TRBJ2-2; 8 positions agree with TRBD1. CDR3 length: 14 amino acids. After removal of 3 bases from V and 7 bases from J, the junction contained 4 bases not matched to a gene. CDR1 SGHTA and CDR2 FQGNSA come from the germline V gene. The CDR3 loop is CASSLQGAGGELFF. The CDR3 nucleotides read TGTGCCAGCAGCTTGCAGGGGGCGGGCGGGGAGCTGTTTTTT. The full variable domain, with the rest looked up from reference TRBV7-2 and TRBJ2-2, is GAGVSQSPSNKVTEKGKDVELRCDPISGHTALYWYRQSLGQGLEFLIYFQGNSAPDKSGLPSDRFSAERTGGSVSTLTIQRTQQEDSAVYLCASSLQGAGGELFFGEGSRLTVL.

The genes are TRBV11-2 and TRBJ2-3; D is tentatively TRBD1 or TRBD2 (5 bases each). This CDR3 contains 14 residues. Germline lookup yields CDR1 SGHAT and CDR2 FQNNGV. Trimming pared 3 bases from V and 6 bases from J, leaving 13 bases between. The CDR3 here is CASSFDGAWDTQYF. The CDR3 DNA is TGTGCCAGCAGCTTCGACGGGGCATGGGATACGCAGTATTTT.

The chain couples TRBV5-1 to TRBJ2-7, with 10 bases fitting TRBD1. The CDR3 loop spans 16 amino acids. CDR1 is SGHRS, CDR2 YFSETQ, per germline. The J segment lost 0 bases and the V segment lost 0 bases, leaving 3 bases of the junction unmatched. The chain's CDR3 is CASSLGGQGTSYEQYF. The CDR3 DNA reads TGCGCCAGCAGCTTGGGGGGACAGGGGACCTCCTACGAGCAGTACTTC. Full variable domain (missing parts from reference TRBV5-1 and TRBJ2-7): KAGVTQTPRYLIKTRGQQVTLSCSPISGHRSVSWYQQTPGQGLQFLFEYFSETQRNKGNFPGRFSGRQFSNSRSEMNVSTLELGDSALYLCASSLGGQGTSYEQYFGPGTRLTVT.

CDR3 nucleotide sequence: TGCGCCAGCAGCTTACTCAGTTCGAACACTGAAGCTTTCTTT. This encodes CASSLLSSNTEAFF. The rearrangement links TRBV5-1 to TRBJ1-1; D not resolved. Deletions cut 2 bases from V and 1 base from J, with 9 bases between. This CDR3 region has 14 residues. In germline, CDR1 is SGHRS, CDR2 YFSETQ.